This T cell receptor beta chain was recorded in a study of cytotoxic CD8 clonotypes in ibrutinib-treated CLL. About the study: Response sampling came at median approximately a year of treatment, ranging roughly 6 to 36 months.

Repertoires were generated with immunoSEQ multiplex PCR, while TCRdb's copy carries only in-frame clones and drops some. The profile shows a few hundred thousand clones, 70% of them singletons. The CDR3 runs to 16 residues. V was trimmed by 2 bases and J by 2 bases, leaving 12 bases between them. The germline V gene has CDR1 SGHVS and CDR2 FQNEAQ. This sequence joins TRBV7-8 and TRBJ2-2; D is undetermined. Sequencing used PBMCs, obtained after 24 months of ibrutinib treatment. This TCR was recovered from a human donor with chronic lymphocytic leukemia. The CDR3 DNA follows: TGTGCCAGCAGCTTAAAGGCAGTAGTAAACACCGGGGAGCTGTTTTTT. Its protein is CASSLKAVVNTGELFF.